These 25 T cell receptor beta chains were sequenced from one sample in a study of OX40 agonist ivuxolimab in advanced cancers. Profiling relied on immunoSEQ multiplex PCR, and the TCRdb table lists in-frame clones only, not all of them. Here the sample spans about 120,000 clones, around 91% being singletons. The input for sequencing was CD4+ or CD8+ T cells sorted from blood, taken in a trial of the OX40 agonist ivuxolimab. The receptor set was obtained from an adult with an advanced solid tumor such as melanoma, head and neck, liver or kidney cancer.

The rearrangement uses TRBV5-1 and TRBJ2-5, with D tentatively TRBD1 (6 bases). With 4 bases removed from V and 3 bases from J, the gap between germline ends came to 16 bases. Germline lookup yields CDR1 SGHRS and CDR2 YFSETQ. The CDR3 length is 15 residues. The CDR3: CASSPGTQVEETQYF. The CDR3 DNA reads TGCGCCAGCAGCCCCGGGACACAAGTAGAAGAGACCCAGTACTTC.

V gene TRBV4-2 combines with J gene TRBJ2-3; 11 bases agree with TRBD2. The V and J ends lost 6 bases and 3 bases, in that order; junction bases with no gene match: 2. The germline V gene encodes CDR1 LGHNA and CDR2 YNFKEQ. CDR3 length: 14 residues. DNA for the CDR3: TGTGCCAGCAGGGGACTAGCGGTGACAGATACGCAGTATTTT. Protein product: CASRGLAVTDTQYF.

This chain uses TRBV30 with TRBJ2-2; the D call may be TRBD1 or TRBD2 (6 bases each). CDR3 length: 14 amino acids. Trimming shortened V by 8 bases and J by 7 bases, and 20 bases separated the two germline ends. From germline, CDR1 is GTSNPN and CDR2 SVGIG (reference sequence). CDR3 loop: CAGGSGTSFGELFF. The CDR3 nucleotides are TGTGCCGGGGGGTCCGGGACAAGCTTCGGGGAGCTGTTTTTT. Looking up the rest from reference TRBV30 and TRBJ2-2 gives the full variable domain: SQTIHQWPATLVQPVGSPLSLECTVEGTSNPNLYWYRQAAGRGLQLLFYSVGIGQISSEVPQNLSASRPQDRQFILSSKKLLLSDSGFYLCAGGSGTSFGELFFGEGSRLTVL.

The chain employs TRBV28 and TRBJ2-3, with TRBD2 matching over 9 bases. CDR1 and CDR2 (germline): MDHEN, SYDVKM. Losses at the gene ends were 1 base for V and 1 base for J; bases not matched to a gene: 12. The CDR3 covers 19 residues. This chain's CDR3 is CASSLLHLGRGGGTDTQYF. The CDR3, as DNA: TGTGCCAGCAGTTTATTACACCTTGGGCGGGGGGGCGGCACAGATACGCAGTATTTT.

The V and J genes are TRBV28 and TRBJ1-1; 7 nucleotides align to TRBD1. V was clipped by 7 bases and J by 9 bases; unmatched bases: 14. Germline CDR1 is MDHEN and CDR2 is SYDVKM. The CDR3 spans 14 residues. The CDR3 DNA is TGTGCCAGCATCCTACCGACCCGGGACAGTCAAGCTTTCTTT. Translated: CASILPTRDSQAFF.

The chain links TRBV9 to TRBJ2-7; D remains unclear. The CDR3 runs 13 residues. Trimming took 0 bases from V and 3 from J, leaving 7 bases between them. The germline CDR1 and CDR2 sequences are SGDLS and YYNGEE. As DNA, the CDR3 is TGTGCCAGCAGCGTAGAGTTAAACTACGAGCAGTACTTC. Amino acids: CASSVELNYEQYF. The full variable domain, rest sourced from reference TRBV9 and TRBJ2-7, is DSGVTQTPKHLITATGQRVTLRCSPRSGDLSVYWYQQSLDQGLQFLIQYYNGEERAKGNILERFSAQQFPDLHSELNLSSLELGDSALYFCASSVELNYEQYFGPGTRLTVT.

The chain links TRBV6-6 to TRBJ2-1; D may match TRBD1 or TRBD2 (6 bases each). V was pared by 5 bases and J by 8 bases, with 19 bases between. The germline V gene has CDR1 MNHNY and CDR2 SVGAGI (reference sequence). This CDR3 has 15 residues. The CDR3 region is CASSADRPLADEQFF. CDR3 DNA sequence: TGTGCCAGCAGTGCGGACAGACCACTAGCCGATGAGCAGTTCTTC.

This clone was recorded once. The V call is TRBV5-6, the J call TRBJ2-7, with 9 bases fitting TRBD1. CDR1 and CDR2 (germline): SGHDT, YYEEEE. The CDR3 sequence is 14 residues long. With V trimmed by 3 bases and J by 4 bases, 5 bases remained unmatched. DNA for the CDR3: TGTGCCAGCAGCTGGGGACAGGGAAAATACGAGCAGTACTTC. Encoded protein: CASSWGQGKYEQYF.

On this clone: A junction boundary mismatches the germline segment, possibly from a read error. V usage is TRBV6-1 and J usage is TRBJ2-3; 7 nucleotides agree with TRBD2. Germline V gene sequence: CDR1 MNHNS, CDR2 SASEGT. The CDR3 has 12 amino acids. For the CDR3, the DNA is TGTGCCAGCAGTGAAGTCGTAGCGGGCGTGAGTTTT. This encodes CASSEVVAGVSF.

The chain links TRBV28 to TRBJ1-2; 7 bases line up with TRBD1. CDR1 is MDHEN, CDR2 SYDVKM, per germline. The CDR3 sequence is 14 residues long. V lost 5 bases to trimming and J lost 4 bases; unmatched junction nucleotides: 7. The CDR3: CASSPGQNPYGYTF. CDR3 nucleotides: TGTGCCAGCAGTCCGGGACAGAACCCCTATGGCTACACCTTC.

V gene TRBV30 combines with J gene TRBJ2-3; unclear D gene. With 1 base removed from V and 0 bases from J, the gap between germline ends came to 8 bases. Germline V gene sequence: CDR1 GTSNPN, CDR2 SVGIG (reference sequence). The CDR3 covers 14 residues. In nucleotides, the CDR3 is TGTGCCTGGAGTGGGCTCATGAGCACAGATACGCAGTATTTT. Translated: CAWSGLMSTDTQYF.

V and J are TRBV19 and TRBJ2-5, with a tentative D call TRBD1 (5 bases). The germline CDR1 and CDR2 sequences are LNHDA and SQIVND (reference sequence). The V and J ends lost 3 bases and 5 bases respectively, with 13 bases between them. This CDR3 spans 14 amino acids. The CDR3 protein is CASSMAGAWETQYF. The CDR3 nucleotides are TGTGCCAGTAGTATGGCTGGGGCCTGGGAGACCCAGTACTTC.

This clone was counted a single time. The chain combines TRBV6-5 with TRBJ2-1; TRBD1 matches at 8 bases. The CDR3 length is 13 residues. Germline values: CDR1 MNHEY, CDR2 SVGAGI. Trimming removed 11 bases from V and 7 bases from J; junction bases left unmatched: 10. This CDR3 reads CASSDRVSNEQFF. In DNA, the CDR3 is TGTGCCTCCTCGGACAGGGTTTCGAATGAGCAGTTCTTC.

This rearrangement joins TRBV2 to TRBJ1-1; D may be TRBD1 (5 bases). The CDR3 runs to 13 residues. Trimming shortened V by 8 bases and J by 2 bases, and 12 bases separated the two germline ends. Germline V gives CDR1 SNHLY, CDR2 FYNNEI. The CDR3 loop reads CASSTGDNTEAFF. CDR3 DNA sequence: TGTGCCAGCTCTACAGGAGATAACACTGAAGCTTTCTTT.

The chain joins TRBV28 to TRBJ2-1, with D unclear. Germline V CDR1 and CDR2: MDHEN, SYDVKM. V lost 2 bases and J lost 9, with 5 bases in between. The CDR3 runs 11 residues. The CDR3: CASSLRREQFF. The CDR3 DNA sequence: TGTGCCAGCAGTTTAAGACGTGAGCAGTTCTTC. Full variable domain (remainder filled in from reference TRBV28 and TRBJ2-1): DVKVTQSSRYLVKRTGEKVFLECVQDMDHENMFWYRQDPGLGLRLIYFSYDVKMKEKGDIPEGYSVSREKKERFSLILESASTNQTSMYLCASSLRREQFFGPGTRLTVL.

The chain couples TRBV19 to TRBJ1-3; no definite D call. This CDR3 contains 15 residues. The V and J ends lost 9 bases and 0 bases respectively, with 15 bases between them. Germline CDR1 reads LNHDA; CDR2 reads SQIVND (reference sequence). CDR3 sequence reads: CASNTGPYSGNTIYF. The CDR3 region has the DNA TGTGCCAGCAACACCGGGCCATACTCTGGAAACACCATATATTTT.

J is TRBJ2-4 and V is TRBV11-3, with 10 bases lining up with TRBD1. The CDR3 consists of 19 residues. V dropped 2 bases and J dropped 1; count of bases not matched to a gene: 11. Germline V gene lookup returns CDR1 SGHNT and CDR2 YENEEA. CDR3 nucleotides: TGTGCCAGCAGCTTAAAGGGACAGGGGCCTACCTTGGCCAAAAACATTCAGTACTTC. This sequence encodes CASSLKGQGPTLAKNIQYF. Together with reference TRBV11-3 and TRBJ2-4, the CDR3 gives the full variable domain: EAGVVQSPRYKIIEKKQPVAFWCNPISGHNTLYWYLQNLGQGPELLIRYENEEAVDDSQLPKDRFSAERLKGVDSTLKIQPAELGDSAVYLCASSLKGQGPTLAKNIQYFGAGTRLSVL.

The J gene is TRBJ1-4, the V gene TRBV4-3; perhaps TRBD1 as D (5 bases). The CDR3 runs to 17 residues. CDR1 is LGHNA, CDR2 YSLEER, per germline. V dropped 1 base and J dropped 7 bases, with 19 bases sitting between them. The CDR3 DNA follows: TGCGCCAGCAGCCAAGGTCTTTTAGGGGTTTTGAGTGAAAAACTGTTTTTT. Translation gives CASSQGLLGVLSEKLFF.

This chain connects TRBV7-9 to TRBJ2-7; D is perhaps TRBD1 (6 bases). The CDR3 length is 16 residues. Germline-derived CDR1 and CDR2 are SEHNR and FQNEAQ (reference sequence). The V end was cut by 4 bases, the J end by 1 base, with 17 bases between. CDR3 sequence: CASSSPGRDTSYEQYF. CDR3 coding DNA: TGTGCCAGCAGCTCCCCCGGCCGGGACACTTCCTACGAGCAGTACTTC.

The chain combines TRBV5-5 with TRBJ2-2, with D unclear. Trimming stripped 1 base from V and 2 bases from J, with 12 bases between. This CDR3 is 16 amino acids long. Germline V gene lookup returns CDR1 SGHKS and CDR2 YYEKEE (reference sequence). The CDR3 DNA is TGTGCCAGCAGCTTGAGGGAACCTCTAAACACCGGGGAGCTGTTTTTT. It yields the protein CASSLREPLNTGELFF. Supplemented by reference TRBV5-5 and TRBJ2-2, the full variable domain reads DAGVTQSPTHLIKTRGQQVTLRCSPISGHKSVSWYQQVLGQGPQFIFQYYEKEERGRGNFPDRFSARQFPNYSSELNVNALLLGDSALYLCASSLREPLNTGELFFGEGSRLTVL.

This clone was seen a handful of times. The chain carries TRBV28 and TRBJ1-2; no reliable D call. The CDR3 covers 12 residues. The germline CDR1 and CDR2 sequences are MDHEN and SYDVKM. Trimming took 5 bases from V and 4 from J, leaving 8 bases between them. CDR3 coding DNA: TGTGCCAGCAGTGGCCAGATCTATGGCTACACCTTC. Residues: CASSGQIYGYTF.

The V gene is TRBV2, the J gene TRBJ2-3, with 7 bases matching TRBD2. This CDR3 is built from 14 residues. Germline CDR1 SNHLY, CDR2 FYNNEI. V shed 10 bases, J shed 0 bases, and the junction held 7 bases outside the gene matches. The CDR3 DNA reads TGTGCCACCCAAGCGGGGACTAGCACAGATACGCAGTATTTT. It is translated as CATQAGTSTDTQYF.

The chain is built from TRBV7-2 and TRBJ1-1; D is undetermined. Germline values: CDR1 SGHTA, CDR2 FQGNSA. The CDR3 consists of 13 residues. The germline V and J ends were trimmed by 5 bases and 4 bases, with 11 bases remaining between them. The CDR3 here is CASSPSRLTEAFF. The CDR3 region has the DNA TGTGCCAGCAGCCCGTCACGGCTCACTGAAGCTTTCTTT.

In nucleotides, the CDR3 is TGTGCCAGCAGTTCCTTACAAAATAGCAATCAGCCCCAGCATTTT. Translating gives CASSSLQNSNQPQHF. The rearrangement joins TRBV6-1 to TRBJ1-5; no definite D call. Germline V gene sequence: CDR1 MNHNS, CDR2 SASEGT. V lost 5 bases to trimming and J lost 0 bases, with 11 bases between them. The CDR3 runs 15 residues.

The chain carries TRBV5-1 and TRBJ1-2; D is unclear. Germline CDR1 SGHRS, CDR2 YFSETQ. V was clipped by 5 bases and J by 2 bases, with 13 bases between them. The CDR3 covers 14 residues. Here the CDR3 reads CASSHGQTNYGYTF. CDR3 bases: TGCGCCAGCAGTCATGGCCAGACGAACTATGGCTACACCTTC.